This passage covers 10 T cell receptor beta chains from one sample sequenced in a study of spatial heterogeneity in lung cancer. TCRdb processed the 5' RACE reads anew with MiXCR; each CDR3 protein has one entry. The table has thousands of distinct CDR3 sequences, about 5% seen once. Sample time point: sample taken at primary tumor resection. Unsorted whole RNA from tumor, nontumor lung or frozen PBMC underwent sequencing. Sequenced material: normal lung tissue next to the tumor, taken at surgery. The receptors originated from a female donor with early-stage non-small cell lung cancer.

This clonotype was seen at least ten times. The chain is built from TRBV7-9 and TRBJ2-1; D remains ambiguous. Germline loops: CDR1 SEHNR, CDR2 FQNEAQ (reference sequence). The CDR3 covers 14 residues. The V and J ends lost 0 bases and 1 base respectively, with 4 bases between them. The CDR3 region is CASSLAGSYNEQFF. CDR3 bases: TGTGCCAGCAGCTTAGCGGGATCCTACAATGAGCAGTTCTTC.

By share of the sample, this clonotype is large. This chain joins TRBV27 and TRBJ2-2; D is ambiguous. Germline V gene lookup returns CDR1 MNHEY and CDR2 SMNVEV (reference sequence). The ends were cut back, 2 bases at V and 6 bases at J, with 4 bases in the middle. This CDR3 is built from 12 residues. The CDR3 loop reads CASSLAAGELFF. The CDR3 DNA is TGTGCCAGCAGTTTAGCGGCCGGGGAGCTGTTTTTT.

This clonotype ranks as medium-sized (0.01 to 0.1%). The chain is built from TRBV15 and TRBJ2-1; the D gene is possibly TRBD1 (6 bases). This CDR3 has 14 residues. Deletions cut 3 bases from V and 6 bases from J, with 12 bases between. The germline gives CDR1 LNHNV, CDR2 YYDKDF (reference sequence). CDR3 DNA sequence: TGTGCCACCAGCAGGGACAGTTATAGCAATGAGCAGTTCTTC. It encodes CATSRDSYSNEQFF.

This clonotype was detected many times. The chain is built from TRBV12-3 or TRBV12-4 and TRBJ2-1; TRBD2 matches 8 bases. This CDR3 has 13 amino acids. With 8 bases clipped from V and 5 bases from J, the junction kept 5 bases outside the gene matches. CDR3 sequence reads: CASRTSFHNEQFF. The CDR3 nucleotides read TGTGCCAGCCGGACTAGCTTTCACAATGAGCAGTTCTTC.

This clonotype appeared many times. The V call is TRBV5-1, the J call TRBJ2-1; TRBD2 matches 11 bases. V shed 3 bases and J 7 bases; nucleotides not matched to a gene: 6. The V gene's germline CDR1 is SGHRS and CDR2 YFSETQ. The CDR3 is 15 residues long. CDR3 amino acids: CASSSTSGSINEQFF. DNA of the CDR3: TGCGCCAGCAGCTCCACTAGCGGGAGTATTAATGAGCAGTTCTTC.

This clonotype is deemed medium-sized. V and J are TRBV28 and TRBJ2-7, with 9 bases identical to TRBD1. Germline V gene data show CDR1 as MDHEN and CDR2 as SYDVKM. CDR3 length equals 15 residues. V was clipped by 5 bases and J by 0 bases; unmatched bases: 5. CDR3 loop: CASSLGTGSSYEQYF. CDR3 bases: TGTGCCAGCAGTCTGGGGACAGGGAGCTCCTACGAGCAGTACTTC.

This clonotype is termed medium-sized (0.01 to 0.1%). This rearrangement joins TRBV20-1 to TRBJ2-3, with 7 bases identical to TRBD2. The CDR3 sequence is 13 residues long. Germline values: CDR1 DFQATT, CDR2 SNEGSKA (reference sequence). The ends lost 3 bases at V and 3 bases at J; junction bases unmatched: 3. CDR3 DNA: TGCAGTGCTAGGGCGGGAGCAACAGATACGCAGTATTTT. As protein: CSARAGATDTQYF.

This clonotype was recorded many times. The CDR3 spells CASPKSDAASYEQYF. The CDR3 DNA is TGCGCCAGCCCCAAGTCAGACGCGGCTTCCTACGAGCAGTACTTC. The chain recombines TRBV5-1 with TRBJ2-7, with D unclear. The CDR3 loop spans 15 amino acids. Germline V gene lookup returns CDR1 SGHRS and CDR2 YFSETQ. The V end was cut by 7 bases, the J end by 1 base, with 18 bases between.

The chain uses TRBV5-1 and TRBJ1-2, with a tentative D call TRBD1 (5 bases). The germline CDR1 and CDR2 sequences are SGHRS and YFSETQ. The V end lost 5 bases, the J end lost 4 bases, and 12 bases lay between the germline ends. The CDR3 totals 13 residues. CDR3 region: CASSGGTSYGYTF. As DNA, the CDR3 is TGCGCCAGCAGTGGAGGGACTTCCTATGGCTACACCTTC.

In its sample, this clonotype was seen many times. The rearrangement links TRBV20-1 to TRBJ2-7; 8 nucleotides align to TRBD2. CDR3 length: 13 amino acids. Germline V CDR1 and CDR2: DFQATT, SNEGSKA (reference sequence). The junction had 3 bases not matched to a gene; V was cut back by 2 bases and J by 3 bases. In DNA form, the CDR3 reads TGCAGTGCTAGAACCAGCGGGAGCTACGAGCAGTACTTC. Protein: CSARTSGSYEQYF.